The next 18 T cell receptor beta chains were all read from a single sample in a study of blood T cell repertoires in COVID-19 (TCRdb year 2020). The library was produced with the immunoSEQ multiplex PCR assay. In TCRdb, the immuneACCESS table is reduced to in-frame sequences with V and J assigned. These tables do not hold every clone; where another copy was compared, an unresolved V gene accounts for under half, and the others remain unexplained. The sample records under 50,000 clones, approximately 84% of which are singletons. The top ten hold about 4% of the sample. Specimen: peripheral blood. These receptor sequences come from a man aged 45-65 years with active COVID-19.

The chain combines TRBV20-1 with TRBJ2-1, with TRBD2 matching over 12 bases. Germline lookup yields CDR1 DFQATT and CDR2 SNEGSKA (reference sequence). The CDR3 is 16 amino acids. V shed 3 bases and J 8 bases; nucleotides not matched to a gene: 11. The CDR3, as DNA: TGCAGTGCTAGTTCGGCTAGCGGGGGGGCCATCTATGAGCAGTTCTTC. Encoded protein: CSASSASGGAIYEQFF.

In this sample, this clone turned up a few times. This rearrangement joins TRBV11-2 to TRBJ2-7, with a weak D call TRBD2 (6 bases). CDR1 is SGHAT, CDR2 FQNNGV, per germline. V was cut by 1 base and J by 3 bases, with 13 bases left in between. This CDR3 comprises 15 residues. CDR3 protein: CASSLAGVQGYEQYF. Here the CDR3 DNA reads TGTGCCAGCAGCTTAGCGGGGGTCCAGGGCTACGAGCAGTACTTC.

This clone appeared a few times. The chain is built from TRBV6-5 and TRBJ1-2; tentatively, D is TRBD1 (6 bases). Trimming removed 2 bases from V and 4 bases from J, with 11 bases in between. The CDR3 has 14 amino acids. Germline V lookup: CDR1 MNHEY, CDR2 SVGAGI. CDR3 region: CASSYRGIGYGYTF. The DNA of the CDR3 is TGTGCCAGCAGTTACAGGGGGATTGGCTATGGCTACACCTTC.

This chain links TRBV24-1 with TRBJ1-2; D is unclear. The germline gives CDR1 KGHDR, CDR2 SFDVKD. The CDR3 is made up of 12 amino acids. V was trimmed by 4 bases and J by 7 bases, leaving 9 bases between them. CDR3 loop: CATSDGVSGYTF. The CDR3 bases are TGTGCCACCAGTGACGGGGTCTCTGGCTACACCTTC.

The chain is built from TRBV18 and TRBJ2-7; 8 positions agree with TRBD1. This CDR3 is 14 amino acids long. Germline V gene lookup returns CDR1 KGHSH and CDR2 LQKENI. Unmatched junction bases numbered 3, after V lost 3 bases and J lost 2 bases. CDR3 region: CASSPGTGPYEQYF. Written as DNA, the CDR3 is TGTGCCAGCTCACCGGGGACAGGTCCCTACGAGCAGTACTTC.

The chain carries TRBV12-3 or TRBV12-4 and TRBJ1-1; D not resolved. V lost 3 bases to trimming and J lost 5 bases, with 10 bases between them. This CDR3 spans 13 amino acids. Here the CDR3 reads CASSLAVRTEAFF. DNA for the CDR3: TGTGCCAGCAGTTTGGCGGTTCGGACTGAAGCTTTCTTT.

About this clone: The same CDR3 also results from other DNA sequences found in this sample. V gene TRBV12-3 or TRBV12-4 combines with J gene TRBJ2-2; unclear D gene. This CDR3 is built from 11 residues. V gave up 7 bases and J gave up 3 bases, with 3 bases separating them. This chain's CDR3 is CASTYTGELFF. The CDR3 nucleotides read TGTGCCAGCACGTACACCGGGGAGCTGTTTTTT.

The chain carries TRBV7-8 and TRBJ2-2; D is uncertain. CDR3 length: 15 residues. Germline CDR1 is SGHVS and CDR2 is FQNEAQ. With 5 bases removed from V and 1 base from J, the gap between germline ends came to 11 bases. The CDR3 sequence: CASSLSTVNTGELFF. CDR3 DNA: TGTGCCAGCAGCCTGTCCACGGTGAACACCGGGGAGCTGTTTTTT.

The chain joins TRBV21-1 to TRBJ2-5; the table names TRBD2, a call not compared with the DNA. TRBV21-1 is a listed pseudogene. This CDR3 has 16 amino acids. Here the CDR3 reads CASSKKGADRGKTQYF. The CDR3 DNA is TGTGCCAGCAGCAAAAAAGGAGCGGATAGAGGGAAGACCCAGTACTTC.

The CDR3 loop reads CSVHSLVGTGVMNTEAFF. As DNA, the CDR3 is TGCAGCGTTCATAGCCTTGTCGGGACAGGGGTCATGAACACTGAAGCTTTCTTT. The chain joins TRBV29-1 to TRBJ1-1, with 10 bases fitting TRBD1. Germline V gene sequence: CDR1 SQVTM, CDR2 ANQGSEA. The CDR3 length is 18 residues. The J segment lost 0 bases and the V segment lost 5 bases, leaving 15 bases of the junction unmatched.

The CDR3 loop is CASSLVASGVETQYF. CDR3 DNA: TGTGCCAGCAGCTTAGTAGCTAGCGGGGTGGAGACCCAGTACTTC. The V and J genes are TRBV7-6 and TRBJ2-5; 9 nucleotides agree with TRBD2. Trimming took 1 base from V and 5 from J; bases not matched to a gene: 5. CDR3 length equals 15 residues. Germline CDR1 is SGHVS and CDR2 is FNYEAQ.

The chain couples TRBV11-3 to TRBJ2-1, with a weak D call TRBD2 (6 bases). V was pared by 5 bases and J by 5 bases, with 19 bases between. The CDR3 totals 16 residues. Germline values: CDR1 SGHNT, CDR2 YENEEA. The CDR3 spells CASSPAWGVADNEQFF. In DNA, the CDR3 is TGTGCCAGCAGCCCCGCGTGGGGGGTAGCGGACAATGAGCAGTTCTTC.

The genes are TRBV7-6 and TRBJ2-2, with 8 positions matching TRBD1. The CDR3 has 16 residues. Losses at the gene ends were 5 bases for V and 4 bases for J; bases not matched to a gene: 9. Germline CDR1 is SGHVS and CDR2 is FNYEAQ. CDR3 in amino acids: CASSPIATGGTGELFF. CDR3 nucleotide sequence: TGTGCCAGCAGCCCGATTGCTACAGGGGGCACCGGGGAGCTGTTTTTT.

V is TRBV5-1 and J is TRBJ2-1; TRBD1 matches at 8 bases. This CDR3 has 17 amino acids. V shed 4 bases and J 3 bases; nucleotides not matched to a gene: 12. CDR1 is SGHRS, CDR2 YFSETQ, per germline. CDR3 loop: CASSLGQGSRIYNEQFF. CDR3 coding DNA: TGCGCCAGCAGCCTCGGACAGGGCAGTCGCATCTACAATGAGCAGTTCTTC. The variable domain in full, with the rest retrieved from reference TRBV5-1 and TRBJ2-1, is KAGVTQTPRYLIKTRGQQVTLSCSPISGHRSVSWYQQTPGQGLQFLFEYFSETQRNKGNFPGRFSGRQFSNSRSEMNVSTLELGDSALYLCASSLGQGSRIYNEQFFGPGTRLTVL.

V gene TRBV5-1 combines with J gene TRBJ2-7, with TRBD2 matching 11 bases. V trimming: 4 bases; J trimming: 5 bases; junction bases outside the gene matches: 14. This CDR3 has 17 residues. Germline CDR1 SGHRS, CDR2 YFSETQ. The CDR3 bases are TGCGCCAGCAGCCTTACTAGCGGGGGCGTTATTTTCAACGAGCAGTACTTC. It yields the protein CASSLTSGGVIFNEQYF.

J is TRBJ2-7 and V is TRBV5-1, with 7 nucleotides matching TRBD1. The J segment lost 1 base and the V segment lost 4 bases, leaving 5 bases of the junction unmatched. The CDR3 extends over 14 amino acids. Germline CDR1 and CDR2: SGHRS and YFSETQ. Here the CDR3 DNA reads TGCGCCAGCAGCCTACAGGGGTGGTCCTACGAGCAGTACTTC. It translates to CASSLQGWSYEQYF.

This clone occurred once. This chain links TRBV24-1 with TRBJ2-1; the match to TRBD1 covers 9 bases. J lost 6 bases, V lost 7 bases, and 9 bases had no gene match. This CDR3 comprises 15 residues. Germline CDR1 reads KGHDR; CDR2 reads SFDVKD. As DNA, the CDR3 is TGTGCCACCAGGTCTCGACCGGGACAGGGCAATGAGCAGTTCTTC. Translating it yields CATRSRPGQGNEQFF.

This CDR3 is CASSSGTGTDTQYF. CDR3 bases: TGTGCCAGCAGTTCCGGGACAGGCACAGATACGCAGTATTTT. The chain has TRBV27 and TRBJ2-3, with TRBD1 matching 7 bases. V shed 4 bases, J shed 1 base, and the junction held 2 bases outside the gene matches. This CDR3 is 14 amino acids long. Germline V gene sequence: CDR1 MNHEY, CDR2 SMNVEV (reference sequence).